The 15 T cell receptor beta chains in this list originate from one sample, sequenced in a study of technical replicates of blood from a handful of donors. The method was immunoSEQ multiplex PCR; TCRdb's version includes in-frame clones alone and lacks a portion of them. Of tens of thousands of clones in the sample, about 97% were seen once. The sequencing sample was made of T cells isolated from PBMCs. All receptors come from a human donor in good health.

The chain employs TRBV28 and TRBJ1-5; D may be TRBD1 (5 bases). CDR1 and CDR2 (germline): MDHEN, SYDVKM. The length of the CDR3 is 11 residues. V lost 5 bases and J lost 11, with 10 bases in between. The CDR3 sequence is CASSPRVTQHF. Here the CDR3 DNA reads TGTGCCAGCAGTCCCAGGGTAACCCAGCATTTT.

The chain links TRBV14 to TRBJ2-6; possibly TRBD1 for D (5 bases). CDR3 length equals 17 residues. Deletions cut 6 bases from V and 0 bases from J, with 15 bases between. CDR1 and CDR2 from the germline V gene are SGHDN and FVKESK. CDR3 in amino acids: CASRLGAGRSGANVLTF. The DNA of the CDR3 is TGTGCCAGCAGGTTAGGGGCAGGCCGCTCTGGGGCCAACGTCCTGACTTTC.

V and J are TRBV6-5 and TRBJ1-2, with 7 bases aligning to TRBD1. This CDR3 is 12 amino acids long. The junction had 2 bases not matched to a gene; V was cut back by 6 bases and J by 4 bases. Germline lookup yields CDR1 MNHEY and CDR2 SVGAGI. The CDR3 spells CASSRDSYGYTF. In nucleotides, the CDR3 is TGTGCCAGCAGCCGGGACAGCTATGGCTACACCTTC.

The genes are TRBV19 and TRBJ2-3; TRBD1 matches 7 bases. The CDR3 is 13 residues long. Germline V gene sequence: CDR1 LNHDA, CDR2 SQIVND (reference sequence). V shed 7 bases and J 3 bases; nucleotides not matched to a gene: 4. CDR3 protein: CASKTGNTDTQYF. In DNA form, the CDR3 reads TGTGCCAGTAAGACAGGGAATACAGATACGCAGTATTTT.

CDR3 region: CATSRAGRLEGQYF. CDR3 nucleotides: TGTGCCACCAGCAGAGCAGGACGCCTAGAGGGGCAGTACTTC. The rearrangement joins TRBV15 to TRBJ2-7; D is perhaps TRBD2 (5 bases). Germline loops: CDR1 LNHNV, CDR2 YYDKDF (reference sequence). The CDR3 length is 14 residues. The V end was cut by 1 base, the J end by 9 bases, with 16 bases between.

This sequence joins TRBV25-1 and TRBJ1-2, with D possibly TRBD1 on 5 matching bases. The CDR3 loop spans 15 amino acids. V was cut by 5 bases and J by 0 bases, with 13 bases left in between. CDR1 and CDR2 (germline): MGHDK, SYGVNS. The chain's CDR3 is CASSNVRETNYGYTF. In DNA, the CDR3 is TGTGCCAGCAGTAATGTCAGGGAAACTAACTATGGCTACACCTTC.

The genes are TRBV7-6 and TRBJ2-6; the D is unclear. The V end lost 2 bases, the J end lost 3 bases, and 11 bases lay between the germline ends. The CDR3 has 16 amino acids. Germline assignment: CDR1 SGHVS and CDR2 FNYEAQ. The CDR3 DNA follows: TGTGCCAGCAGCTTAATGACTGGAAGTGGGGCCAACGTCCTGACTTTC. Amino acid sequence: CASSLMTGSGANVLTF.

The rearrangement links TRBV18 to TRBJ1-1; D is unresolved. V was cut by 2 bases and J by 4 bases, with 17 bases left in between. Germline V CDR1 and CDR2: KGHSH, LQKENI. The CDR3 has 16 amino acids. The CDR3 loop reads CASSPAAGFDSTEAFF. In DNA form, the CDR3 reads TGTGCCAGCTCACCAGCGGCGGGGTTCGATAGCACTGAAGCTTTCTTT.

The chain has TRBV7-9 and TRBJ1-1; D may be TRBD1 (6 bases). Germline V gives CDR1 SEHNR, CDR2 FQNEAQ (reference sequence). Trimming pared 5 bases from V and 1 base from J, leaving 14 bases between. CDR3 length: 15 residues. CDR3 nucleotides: TGTGCCAGCAGCCCCCAGGGGATCGCGAACACTGAAGCTTTCTTT. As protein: CASSPQGIANTEAFF.

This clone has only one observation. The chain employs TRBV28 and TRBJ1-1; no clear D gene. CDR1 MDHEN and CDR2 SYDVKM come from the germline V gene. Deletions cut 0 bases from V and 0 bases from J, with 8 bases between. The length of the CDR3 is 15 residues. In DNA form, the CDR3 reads TGTGCCAGCAGTTTATGGGCAGACATGAACACTGAAGCTTTCTTT. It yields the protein CASSLWADMNTEAFF.

The CDR3 region is CASSSRGREETQYF. In DNA, the CDR3 is TGTGCCAGTAGTTCAAGGGGGAGGGAAGAGACCCAGTACTTC. This chain joins TRBV19 and TRBJ2-5, with a tentative D call TRBD2 (7 bases). The CDR3 is made up of 14 amino acids. Deletions cut 5 bases from V and 3 bases from J, with 13 bases between. Germline CDR1 is LNHDA and CDR2 is SQIVND (reference sequence).

This CDR3 is CASSESQGVNEQFF. CDR3 DNA sequence: TGTGCCAGCAGCGAGAGTCAGGGGGTAAATGAGCAGTTCTTC. The chain combines TRBV7-6 with TRBJ2-1; TRBD1 aligns across 7 bases. Germline loops: CDR1 SGHVS, CDR2 FNYEAQ. V gave up 5 bases and J gave up 7 bases; unmatched junction bases: 8. CDR3 length: 14 amino acids.

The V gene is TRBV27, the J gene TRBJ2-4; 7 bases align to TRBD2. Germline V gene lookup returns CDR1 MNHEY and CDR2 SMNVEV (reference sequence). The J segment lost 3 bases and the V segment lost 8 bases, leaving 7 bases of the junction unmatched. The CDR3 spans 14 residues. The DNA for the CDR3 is TGTGCCAGCGGTCAGCGGGATGTCAAAAACATTCAGTACTTC. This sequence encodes CASGQRDVKNIQYF.

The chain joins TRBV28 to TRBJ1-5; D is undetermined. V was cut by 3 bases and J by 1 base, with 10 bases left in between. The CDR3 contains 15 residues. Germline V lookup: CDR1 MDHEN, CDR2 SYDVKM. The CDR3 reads CASSFEARSNQPQHF. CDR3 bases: TGTGCCAGCAGTTTTGAGGCTAGAAGCAATCAGCCCCAGCATTTT.

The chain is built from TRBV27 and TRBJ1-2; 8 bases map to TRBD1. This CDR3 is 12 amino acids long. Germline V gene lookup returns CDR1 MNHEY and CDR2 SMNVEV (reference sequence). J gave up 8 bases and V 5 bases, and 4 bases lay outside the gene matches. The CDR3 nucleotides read TGTGCCAGCAGTCAGGGGGCTGGGGGCTACACCTTC. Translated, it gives CASSQGAGGYTF.